Reported below is one TCR beta chain. The target antigen is unknown. Assay used: immunoSEQ multiplex PCR; TCRdb lists only in-frame clones, some missing. The sample has 99,000 or so clones, roughly 87% seen once; the top ten hold approximately 0.88%. The data belong to a study of graft-versus-host responses after intestinal transplantation. On the study more broadly: Recipients were given multivisceral, liver-intestinal, or isolated intestinal transplants. Each patient got anti-thymocyte globulin induction, then tacrolimus and steroids for about 3 years.

CDR3 size: 16 residues. CDR1 and CDR2 (germline): SGHVS, FNYEAQ. J lost 9 bases, V lost 1 base, and 13 bases had no gene match. Sequenced here: unstimulated CD4+ T cells sorted from spleen or lymph node cells, sampled before intestinal transplant. The chain uses TRBV7-6 and TRBJ2-3, with 7 bases that match TRBD2. The source of this sequence is a human donor who received an intestinal transplant. CDR3 DNA: TGTGCCAGCAGCTTAGTTCTGGCGGGAGCCCTTCAGACGCAGTATTTT. Translation: CASSLVLAGALQTQYF. Full variable domain (remainder filled in from reference TRBV7-6 and TRBJ2-3): GAGVSQSPRYKVTKRGQDVALRCDPISGHVSLYWYRQALGQGPEFLTYFNYEAQQDKSGLPNDRFSAERPEGSISTLTIQRTEQRDSAMYRCASSLVLAGALQTQYFGPGTRLTVL.